These 26 T cell receptor beta chains were sequenced from one sample in a study of OX40 agonist ivuxolimab in advanced cancers. TCRdb's copy holds only in-frame clones and misses some; the assay was immunoSEQ multiplex PCR. The sample records roughly 62,000 clones, about 86% being singletons. This material consisted of CD4+ or CD8+ T cells sorted from blood, taken in a trial of the OX40 agonist ivuxolimab. The receptors stem from an adult with an advanced solid tumor such as melanoma, head and neck, liver or kidney cancer.

CDR3 residues: CASSQDSGAIVEQFF. DNA for the CDR3: TGCGCCAGCAGCCAAGATTCAGGGGCGATTGTTGAGCAGTTCTTC. The chain combines TRBV4-1 with TRBJ2-1; D is perhaps TRBD1 (6 bases). Between the trimmed V and J ends, which lost 0 bases and 9 bases, there was a span of 15 bases. The V gene's germline CDR1 is MGHRA and CDR2 YSYEKL. The CDR3 loop spans 15 amino acids.

The table lists this clone with a count of one. This chain links TRBV14 with TRBJ2-5; D may be TRBD1 (6 bases). CDR1 SGHDN and CDR2 FVKESK come from the germline V gene. The CDR3 has 14 amino acids. Deletions cut 2 bases from V and 4 bases from J, with 11 bases between. CDR3 region: CASSQRGTIETQYF. CDR3 sequence (DNA): TGTGCCAGCAGCCAAAGAGGGACAATAGAGACCCAGTACTTC.

The chain is built from TRBV9 and TRBJ1-2, with D hard to call. The CDR3 runs to 13 residues. V was cut by 0 bases and J by 2 bases, with 5 bases left in between. Germline V gives CDR1 SGDLS, CDR2 YYNGEE. The CDR3: CASSVGRNYGYTF. CDR3 nucleotide sequence: TGTGCCAGCAGCGTAGGACGAAACTATGGCTACACCTTC.

The chain is built from TRBV14 and TRBJ2-1; 8 bases agree with TRBD1. The CDR3 totals 17 residues. Looked up from germline, CDR1 is SGHDN and CDR2 is FVKESK. V lost 8 bases, J lost 3 bases, and 15 bases stayed unmatched. Here the CDR3 reads CASRQDRVAGLYNEQFF. The DNA for the CDR3 is TGTGCCAGCCGTCAGGACAGGGTGGCAGGGCTCTACAATGAGCAGTTCTTC.

The CDR3 DNA follows: TGCGCCAGCAGGTTCGGGACAGGGGACGATCAGCCCCAGCATTTT. Its translation: CASRFGTGDDQPQHF. This chain joins TRBV5-1 and TRBJ1-5; TRBD1 agrees at 10 bases. This CDR3 spans 15 amino acids. Germline assignment: CDR1 SGHRS and CDR2 YFSETQ. V shed 5 bases and J 5 bases; nucleotides not matched to a gene: 7. Full variable domain (remainder filled in from reference TRBV5-1 and TRBJ1-5): KAGVTQTPRYLIKTRGQQVTLSCSPISGHRSVSWYQQTPGQGLQFLFEYFSETQRNKGNFPGRFSGRQFSNSRSEMNVSTLELGDSALYLCASRFGTGDDQPQHFGDGTRLSIL.

The CDR3 reads CASSLNRGSSTGELFF. The CDR3 nucleotides are TGTGCCAGCAGCCTGAACAGGGGATCGAGTACCGGGGAGCTGTTTTTT. This chain links TRBV7-3 with TRBJ2-2; 7 positions match TRBD1. The CDR3 contains 16 residues. Looked up from germline, CDR1 is SGHTA and CDR2 is FQGTGA. Trimming took 5 bases from V and 5 from J; bases not matched to a gene: 11.

This clone was observed many times. This chain uses TRBV25-1 with TRBJ1-5, with D unresolved. Trimming pared 4 bases from V and 0 bases from J, leaving 19 bases between. Germline V CDR1 and CDR2: MGHDK, SYGVNS. CDR3 length equals 18 residues. CDR3 bases: TGTGCCAGCAGTGGCAAGGTGGCCCACACTTATAGCAATCAGCCCCAGCATTTT. This encodes CASSGKVAHTYSNQPQHF. The full variable domain, in which reference TRBV25-1 and TRBJ1-5 provide the parts outside the CDR3, is EADIYQTPRYLVIGTGKKITLECSQTMGHDKMYWYQQDPGMELHLIHYSYGVNSTEKGDLSSESTVSRIRTEHFPLTLESARPSHTSQYLCASSGKVAHTYSNQPQHFGDGTRLSIL.

The chain joins TRBV27 to TRBJ1-2, with D uncertain. Looked up from germline, CDR1 is MNHEY and CDR2 is SMNVEV (reference sequence). The CDR3 spans 15 residues. V lost 5 bases and J lost 7, with 20 bases in between. CDR3 sequence reads: CASSPSSARSAGYTF. CDR3 DNA: TGTGCCAGCAGTCCTTCCTCCGCCAGAAGTGCTGGCTACACCTTC.

The DNA of the CDR3 is TGTGCCAGCAGCTTAAATACGGAAGGCTATGGCTACACCTTC. This translates into CASSLNTEGYGYTF. This chain uses TRBV7-3 with TRBJ1-2; D is ambiguous. The CDR3 is 14 amino acids. V was clipped by 1 base and J by 4 bases, with 10 bases between them. From germline, CDR1 is SGHTA and CDR2 FQGTGA.

This clone was observed a handful of times. This sequence joins TRBV10-2 and TRBJ1-6; D is undetermined. Germline V CDR1 and CDR2: WSHSY, SAAADI. This CDR3 has 13 amino acids. V was clipped by 6 bases and J by 10 bases, with 13 bases between them. CDR3 in DNA: TGCGCCAGCAGCGGTTACAGAGAATCACCCCTCCACTTT. Residues: CASSGYRESPLHF.

The chain joins TRBV5-1 to TRBJ2-7, with 8 bases lining up with TRBD1. Germline loops: CDR1 SGHRS, CDR2 YFSETQ. The V gene end was trimmed by 7 bases and the J gene end by 7 bases; junction bases not matched to a gene: 13. The CDR3 is 14 amino acids. The CDR3 reads CASQAGTGLGEQYF. The CDR3 DNA is TGCGCCAGCCAAGCCGGGACAGGCCTCGGGGAGCAGTACTTC.

The chain uses TRBV18 and TRBJ1-4; tentatively, D is TRBD1 (5 bases). Looked up from germline, CDR1 is KGHSH and CDR2 is LQKENI. The germline V and J ends were trimmed by 0 bases and 1 base, with 9 bases remaining between them. This CDR3 is 16 amino acids long. CDR3 nucleotide sequence: TGTGCCAGCTCACCACCGCGGGACGGAACTAATGAAAAACTGTTTTTT. Residues: CASSPPRDGTNEKLFF.

To note about this clone: It is unclear where the CDR3 begins or ends on the DNA, so no DNA is shown, and the CDR3 is as TCRdb lists it. The rearrangement joins TRBV1 to TRBJ2-2. TRBV1 is flagged as a pseudogene. The CDR3 is 17 amino acids in total, end residues counted. This CDR3 reads CTSSQDVADGNTGELFF.

The gene calls are TRBV28 and TRBJ1-1; D is perhaps TRBD1 (6 bases). Trimming took 7 bases from V and 4 from J, leaving 13 bases between them. Germline CDR1 and CDR2: MDHEN and SYDVKM. There are 13 residues in the CDR3. The CDR3 bases are TGTGCCAGCACCAAACAGGGAATCACTGAAGCTTTCTTT. It specifies CASTKQGITEAFF.

The J gene is TRBJ1-5, the V gene TRBV19; the D gene is possibly TRBD1 (5 bases). The CDR3 is made up of 14 amino acids. V was shortened by 6 bases and J by 3 bases, with 12 bases between the two germline ends. CDR1 and CDR2 (germline): LNHDA, SQIVND (reference sequence). The CDR3 DNA sequence: TGTGCCAGTAGGGGGGGACCGAACAATCAGCCCCAGCATTTT. It specifies CASRGGPNNQPQHF. The full variable domain, completed using reference TRBV19 and TRBJ1-5, is DGGITQSPKYLFRKEGQNVTLSCEQNLNHDAMYWYRQDPGQGLRLIYYSQIVNDFQKGDIAEGYSVSREKKESFPLTVTSAQKNPTAFYLCASRGGPNNQPQHFGDGTRLSIL.

This sequence joins TRBV18 and TRBJ2-3, with D possibly TRBD2 on 5 matching bases. The CDR3 loop spans 16 amino acids. V lost 5 bases and J lost 1, with 16 bases in between. Germline assignment: CDR1 KGHSH and CDR2 LQKENI. The CDR3 loop is CASSVAVRAGTDTQYF. The CDR3 nucleotides are TGTGCCAGCTCAGTGGCGGTACGAGCGGGCACAGATACGCAGTATTTT. Combining the CDR3 with reference TRBV18 and TRBJ2-3 gives the whole variable domain NAGVMQNPRHLVRRRGQEARLRCSPMKGHSHVYWYRQLPEEGLKFMVYLQKENIIDESGMPKERFSAEFPKEGPSILRIQQVVRGDSAAYFCASSVAVRAGTDTQYFGPGTRLTVL.

This clone came up once. The chain is built from TRBV28 and TRBJ2-1, with unresolved D. Trimming took 6 bases from V and 5 from J, leaving 14 bases between them. Germline CDR1 reads MDHEN; CDR2 reads SYDVKM. The CDR3 length is 14 residues. In nucleotides, the CDR3 is TGTGCCAGCAGACCCACCCGGGCCGACAATGAGCAGTTCTTC. Translation gives CASRPTRADNEQFF.

CDR3 sequence (DNA): TGTGCCAGCAGTGGCAGGGGGAGGTCTGAAGCTTTCTTT. Translating it yields CASSGRGRSEAFF. This sequence joins TRBV2 and TRBJ1-1; 7 nucleotides agree with TRBD1. The V segment lost 4 bases and the J segment 6 bases; nucleotides outside the gene matches: 5. The CDR3 runs 13 residues. The germline CDR1 and CDR2 sequences are SNHLY and FYNNEI.

The chain joins TRBV7-8 to TRBJ1-5; 9 nucleotides align to TRBD1. V was pared by 1 base and J by 7 bases, with 8 bases of the junction left unmatched. Looked up from germline, CDR1 is SGHVS and CDR2 is FQNEAQ. The CDR3 length is 16 residues. The CDR3 here is CASSLGGTGRDQPQHF. CDR3 coding DNA: TGTGCCAGCAGCTTAGGGGGGACAGGGAGGGACCAGCCCCAGCATTTT. Using reference TRBV7-8 and TRBJ1-5 for the parts outside the CDR3, the full variable domain is GAGVSQSPRYKVAKRGQDVALRCDPISGHVSLFWYQQALGQGPEFLTYFQNEAQLDKSGLPSDRFFAERPEGSVSTLKIQRTQQEDSAVYLCASSLGGTGRDQPQHFGDGTRLSIL.

V usage is TRBV7-2 and J usage is TRBJ2-3, with 8 bases identical to TRBD2. Germline trimming cut 4 bases from V and 1 base from J; bases unmatched to any gene: 10. The CDR3 covers 17 residues. The germline V gene has CDR1 SGHTA and CDR2 FQGNSA. In DNA, the CDR3 is TGTGCCAGCAGCTCACCTTACCTGACTAGCGGCACAGATACGCAGTATTTT. This sequence encodes CASSSPYLTSGTDTQYF.

This chain links TRBV4-2 with TRBJ1-1, with a weak D call TRBD1 (5 bases). Deletions cut 4 bases from V and 11 bases from J, with 14 bases between. The CDR3 has 12 residues. Germline loops: CDR1 LGHNA, CDR2 YNFKEQ. The CDR3 region is CASSPGSGGAFF. CDR3 coding DNA: TGTGCCAGCAGCCCAGGTTCGGGGGGGGCTTTCTTT.

The gene calls are TRBV5-1 and TRBJ1-5; D is undetermined. CDR1 and CDR2 from the germline V gene are SGHRS and YFSETQ. This CDR3 region has 14 residues. Trimming took off 2 bases at V and 6 bases at J, with 12 bases between the two ends. The CDR3 sequence is CASSFDHGGQPQHF. CDR3 DNA: TGCGCCAGCAGCTTCGATCATGGCGGTCAGCCCCAGCATTTT.

This chain connects TRBV2 to TRBJ1-2, with TRBD1 matching over 7 bases. The V gene's germline CDR1 is SNHLY and CDR2 FYNNEI. The ends lost 8 bases at V and 6 bases at J; junction bases unmatched: 6. CDR3 length equals 12 residues. The CDR3, as DNA: TGTGCCAGCCATCCCGGGACAGATGGCTACACCTTC. Amino acid sequence: CASHPGTDGYTF. The variable domain in full, completed from reference TRBV2 and TRBJ1-2, reads EPEVTQTPSHQVTQMGQEVILRCVPISNHLYFYWYRQILGQKVEFLVSFYNNEISEKSEIFDDQFSVERPDGSNFTLKIRSTKLEDSAMYFCASHPGTDGYTFGSGTRLTVV.

This clone was seen just once. The chain links TRBV27 to TRBJ2-2; 12 positions agree with TRBD2. CDR3 length: 15 residues. Trimming cost V 6 bases and J 6 bases; bases outside gene matches: 5. Germline values: CDR1 MNHEY, CDR2 SMNVEV (reference sequence). The CDR3 DNA is TGTGCCAGCAGGGAGACTAGCGGGAGCCCCGGGGAGCTGTTTTTT. It encodes CASRETSGSPGELFF.

The table lists this clone with a count of one. The chain couples TRBV19 to TRBJ2-5; 10 nucleotides align to TRBD2. Germline loops: CDR1 LNHDA, CDR2 SQIVND (reference sequence). J gave up 11 bases and V 5 bases, and 14 bases lay outside the gene matches. The CDR3 covers 15 residues. As DNA, the CDR3 is TGTGCCAGTAGTCCCGAAGCGGGAGGGTTAGGGGAGCAGTACTTC. This translates into CASSPEAGGLGEQYF.

The chain carries TRBV7-2 and TRBJ2-1, with 8 bases lining up with TRBD2. CDR1 is SGHTA, CDR2 FQGNSA, per germline. CDR3 length equals 13 residues. The V gene end was trimmed by 7 bases and the J gene end by 9 bases; junction bases not matched to a gene: 8. CDR3 sequence: CASTLRGGGEQFF. CDR3 bases: TGTGCCAGCACCCTACGGGGGGGCGGTGAGCAGTTCTTC.